The clone carrying this T cell receptor beta chain was detected only a few times. The data were taken from a study of T cells after yellow fever vaccination. TCRdb fed the 5' RACE reads into MiXCR, producing one record per CDR3 protein. The sample shows 500,000 to 700,000 distinct CDR3 sequences, around 21% of them seen only once. The V gene's germline CDR1 is DFQATT and CDR2 SNEGSKA (reference sequence). Trimming removed 3 bases from V and 1 base from J, with 12 bases in between. The CDR3 contains 14 residues. The sequence derives from a man aged 25 to 40 who received the YFV17D yellow fever vaccine. This sample comprised PBMCs, obtained 15 days after the yellow fever booster vaccination. V and J are TRBV20-1 and TRBJ1-1; tentative D call: TRBD1 (5 bases). CDR3 in DNA: TGCAGTGCTAGTCTTGGGGGGAGGAACACTGAAGCTTTCTTT. The encoded protein is CSASLGGRNTEAFF.